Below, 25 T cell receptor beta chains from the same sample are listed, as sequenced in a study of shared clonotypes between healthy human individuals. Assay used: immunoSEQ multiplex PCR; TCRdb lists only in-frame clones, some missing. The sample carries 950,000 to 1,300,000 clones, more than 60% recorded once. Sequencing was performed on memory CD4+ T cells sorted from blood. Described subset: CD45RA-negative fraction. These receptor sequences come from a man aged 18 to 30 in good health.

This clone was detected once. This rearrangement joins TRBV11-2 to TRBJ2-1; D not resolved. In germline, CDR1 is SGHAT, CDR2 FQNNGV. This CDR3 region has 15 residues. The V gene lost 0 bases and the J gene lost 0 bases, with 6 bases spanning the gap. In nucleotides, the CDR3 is TGTGCCAGCAGCTTAGACCCGGTCTCCTACAATGAGCAGTTCTTC. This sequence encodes CASSLDPVSYNEQFF.

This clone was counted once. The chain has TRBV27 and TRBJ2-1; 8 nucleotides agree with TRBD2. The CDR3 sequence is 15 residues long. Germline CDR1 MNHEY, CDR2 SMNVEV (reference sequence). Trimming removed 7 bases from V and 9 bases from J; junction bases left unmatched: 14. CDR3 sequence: CASKSTGGPSSEQFF. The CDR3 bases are TGTGCCAGCAAGTCAACGGGGGGGCCCAGTAGTGAGCAGTTCTTC.

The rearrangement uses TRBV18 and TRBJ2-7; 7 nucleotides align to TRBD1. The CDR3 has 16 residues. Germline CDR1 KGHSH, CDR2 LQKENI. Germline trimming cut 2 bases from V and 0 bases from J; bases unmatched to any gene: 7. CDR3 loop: CASSPATGASSYEQYF. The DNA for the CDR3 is TGTGCCAGCTCACCAGCAACAGGGGCAAGCTCCTACGAGCAGTACTTC.

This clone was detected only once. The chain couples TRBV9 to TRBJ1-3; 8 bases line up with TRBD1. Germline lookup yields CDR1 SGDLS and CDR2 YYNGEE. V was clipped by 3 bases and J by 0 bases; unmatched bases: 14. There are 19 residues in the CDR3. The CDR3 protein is CASSALPGTGPNSGNTIYF. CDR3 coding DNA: TGTGCCAGCAGCGCGCTTCCCGGGACAGGACCAAACTCTGGAAACACCATATATTTT.

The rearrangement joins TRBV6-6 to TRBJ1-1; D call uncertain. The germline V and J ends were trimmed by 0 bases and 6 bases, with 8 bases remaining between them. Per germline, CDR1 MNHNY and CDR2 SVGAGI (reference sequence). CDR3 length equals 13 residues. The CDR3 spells CASSYSGASEAFF. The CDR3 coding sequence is TGTGCCAGCAGTTACTCCGGAGCTTCTGAAGCTTTCTTT.

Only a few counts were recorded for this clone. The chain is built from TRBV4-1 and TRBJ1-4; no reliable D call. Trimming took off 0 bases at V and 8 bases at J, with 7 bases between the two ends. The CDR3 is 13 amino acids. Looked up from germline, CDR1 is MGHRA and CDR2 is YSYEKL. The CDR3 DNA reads TGCGCCAGCAGCCAAGAGCCCCGGGAAAAACTGTTTTTT. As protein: CASSQEPREKLFF.

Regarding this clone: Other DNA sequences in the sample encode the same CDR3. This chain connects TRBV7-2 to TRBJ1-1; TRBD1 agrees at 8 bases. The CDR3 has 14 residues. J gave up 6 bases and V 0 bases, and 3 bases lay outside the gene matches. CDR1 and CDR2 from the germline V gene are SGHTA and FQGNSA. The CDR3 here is CASSLAQGAPEAFF. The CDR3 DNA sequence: TGTGCCAGCAGCTTAGCGCAGGGGGCCCCTGAAGCTTTCTTT.

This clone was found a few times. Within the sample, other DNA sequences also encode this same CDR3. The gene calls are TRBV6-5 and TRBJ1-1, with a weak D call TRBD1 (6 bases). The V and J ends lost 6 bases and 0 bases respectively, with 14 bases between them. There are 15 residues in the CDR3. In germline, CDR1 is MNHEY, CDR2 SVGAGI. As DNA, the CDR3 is TGTGCCAGCAGAACGGGACAAACGATGAACACTGAAGCTTTCTTT. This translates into CASRTGQTMNTEAFF.

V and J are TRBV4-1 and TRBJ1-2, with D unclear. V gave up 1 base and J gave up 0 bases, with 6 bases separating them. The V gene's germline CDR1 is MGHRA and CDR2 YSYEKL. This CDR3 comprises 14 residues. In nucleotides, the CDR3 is TGCGCCAGCAGCCAAGGGCAATCTAACTATGGCTACACCTTC. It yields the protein CASSQGQSNYGYTF.

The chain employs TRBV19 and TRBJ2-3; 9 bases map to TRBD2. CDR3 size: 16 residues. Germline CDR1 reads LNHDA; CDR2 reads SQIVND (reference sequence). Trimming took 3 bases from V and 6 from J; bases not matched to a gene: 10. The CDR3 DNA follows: TGTGCCAGTAGTATGGGTAATAGCGGGGGATCGGATACGCAGTATTTT. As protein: CASSMGNSGGSDTQYF.

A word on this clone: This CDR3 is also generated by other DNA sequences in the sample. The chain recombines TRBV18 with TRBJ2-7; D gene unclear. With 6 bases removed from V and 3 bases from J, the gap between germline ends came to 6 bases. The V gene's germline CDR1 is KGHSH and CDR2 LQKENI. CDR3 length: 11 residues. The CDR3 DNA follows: TGTGCCAGCTCCCCTGGCTACGAGCAGTACTTC. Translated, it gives CASSPGYEQYF.

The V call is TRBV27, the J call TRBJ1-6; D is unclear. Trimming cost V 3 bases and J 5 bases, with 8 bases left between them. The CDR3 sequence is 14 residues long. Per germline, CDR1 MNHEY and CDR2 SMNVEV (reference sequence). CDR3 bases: TGTGCCAGCAGTTTCGTACGGGATAATTCACCCCTCCACTTT. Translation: CASSFVRDNSPLHF.

This CDR3 reads CASRDRYEQYF. The CDR3 bases are TGTGCCAGCAGGGACAGGTACGAGCAGTACTTC. This chain uses TRBV28 with TRBJ2-7; 7 nucleotides agree with TRBD1. Germline V CDR1 and CDR2: MDHEN, SYDVKM. The CDR3 extends over 11 amino acids. With V trimmed by 6 bases and J by 4 bases, 0 bases remained unmatched.

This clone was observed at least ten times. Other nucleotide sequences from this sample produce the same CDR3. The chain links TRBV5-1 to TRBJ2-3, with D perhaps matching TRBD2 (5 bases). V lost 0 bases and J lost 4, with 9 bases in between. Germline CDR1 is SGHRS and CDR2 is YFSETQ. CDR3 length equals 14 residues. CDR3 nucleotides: TGCGCCAGCAGCTTGGGAGGTAGCGCAGATACGCAGTATTTT. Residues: CASSLGGSADTQYF.

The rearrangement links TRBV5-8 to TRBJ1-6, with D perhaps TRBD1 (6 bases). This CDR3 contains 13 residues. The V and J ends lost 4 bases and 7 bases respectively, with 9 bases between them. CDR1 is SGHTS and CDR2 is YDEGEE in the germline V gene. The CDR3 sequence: CASSRQENSPLHF. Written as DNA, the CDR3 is TGTGCCAGCAGCCGACAGGAGAATTCACCCCTCCACTTT. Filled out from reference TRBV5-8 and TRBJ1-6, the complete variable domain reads EAGVTQSPTHLIKTRGQQATLRCSPISGHTSVYWYQQALGLGLQFLLWYDEGEERNRGNFPPRFSGRQFPNYSSELNVNALELEDSALYLCASSRQENSPLHFGNGTRLTVT.

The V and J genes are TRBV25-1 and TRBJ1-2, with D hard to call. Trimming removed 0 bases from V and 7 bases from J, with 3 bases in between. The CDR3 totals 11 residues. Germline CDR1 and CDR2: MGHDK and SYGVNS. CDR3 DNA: TGTGCCAGCAGTGAATATAGTGGCTACACCTTC. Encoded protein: CASSEYSGYTF.

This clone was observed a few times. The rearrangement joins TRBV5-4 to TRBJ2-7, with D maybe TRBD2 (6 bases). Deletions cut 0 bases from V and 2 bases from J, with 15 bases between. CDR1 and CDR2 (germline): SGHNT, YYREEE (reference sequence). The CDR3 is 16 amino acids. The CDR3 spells CASSLGSGTQTYEQYF. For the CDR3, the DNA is TGTGCCAGCAGCTTGGGGAGTGGGACTCAGACCTACGAGCAGTACTTC.

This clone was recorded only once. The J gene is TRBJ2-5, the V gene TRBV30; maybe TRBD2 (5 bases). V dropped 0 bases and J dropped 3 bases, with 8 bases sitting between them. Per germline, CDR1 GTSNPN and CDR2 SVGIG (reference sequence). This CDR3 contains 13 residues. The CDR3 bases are TGTGCCTGGAGTGTTTGGGAGAAAGAGACCCAGTACTTC. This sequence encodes CAWSVWEKETQYF. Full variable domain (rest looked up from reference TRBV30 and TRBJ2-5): SQTIHQWPATLVQPVGSPLSLECTVEGTSNPNLYWYRQAAGRGLQLLFYSVGIGQISSEVPQNLSASRPQDRQFILSSKKLLLSDSGFYLCAWSVWEKETQYFGPGTRLLVL.

The CDR3 here is CASSRRGNQPQHF. The CDR3 DNA reads TGTGCCAGCAGCCGCAGAGGCAATCAGCCCCAGCATTTT. The genes are TRBV14 and TRBJ1-5; D is ambiguous. CDR1 SGHDN and CDR2 FVKESK come from the germline V gene. This CDR3 has 13 residues. V lost 4 bases to trimming and J lost 2 bases, with 6 bases between them.

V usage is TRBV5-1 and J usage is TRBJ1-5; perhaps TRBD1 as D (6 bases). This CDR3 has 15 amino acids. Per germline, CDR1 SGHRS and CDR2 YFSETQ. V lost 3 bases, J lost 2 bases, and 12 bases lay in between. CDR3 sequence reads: CASSSGTSGNQPQHF. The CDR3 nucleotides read TGCGCCAGCAGCTCCGGGACAAGCGGCAATCAGCCCCAGCATTTT.

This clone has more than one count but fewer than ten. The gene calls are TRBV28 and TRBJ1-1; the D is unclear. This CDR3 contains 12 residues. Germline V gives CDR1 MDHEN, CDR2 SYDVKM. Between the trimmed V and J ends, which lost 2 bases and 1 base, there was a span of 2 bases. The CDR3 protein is CASSLQNTEAFF. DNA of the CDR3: TGTGCCAGCAGTTTACAGAACACTGAAGCTTTCTTT.

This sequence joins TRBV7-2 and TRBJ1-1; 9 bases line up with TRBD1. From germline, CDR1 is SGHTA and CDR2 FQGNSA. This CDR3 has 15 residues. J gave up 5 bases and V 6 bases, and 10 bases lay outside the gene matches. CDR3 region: CASSSTGGAETEAFF. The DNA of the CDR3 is TGTGCCAGCAGTTCAACAGGGGGCGCGGAGACTGAAGCTTTCTTT.

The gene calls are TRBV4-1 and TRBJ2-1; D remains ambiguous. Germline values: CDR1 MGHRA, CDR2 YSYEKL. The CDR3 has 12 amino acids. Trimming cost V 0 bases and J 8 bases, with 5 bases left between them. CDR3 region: CASSQDRYEQFF. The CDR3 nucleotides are TGCGCCAGCAGCCAAGATCGGTATGAGCAGTTCTTC.

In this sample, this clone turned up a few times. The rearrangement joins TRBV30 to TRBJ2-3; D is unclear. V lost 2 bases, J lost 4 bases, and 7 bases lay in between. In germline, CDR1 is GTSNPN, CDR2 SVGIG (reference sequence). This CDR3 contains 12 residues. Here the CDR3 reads CAWSLRADTQYF. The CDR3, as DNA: TGTGCCTGGAGTCTCCGGGCAGATACGCAGTATTTT.

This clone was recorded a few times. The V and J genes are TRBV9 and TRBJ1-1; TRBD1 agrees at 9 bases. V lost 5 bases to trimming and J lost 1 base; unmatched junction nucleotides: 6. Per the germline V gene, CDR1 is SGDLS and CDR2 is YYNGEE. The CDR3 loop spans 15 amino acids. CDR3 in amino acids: CASSQGQGTNTEAFF. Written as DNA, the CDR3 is TGTGCCAGCAGTCAAGGACAGGGGACGAACACTGAAGCTTTCTTT.